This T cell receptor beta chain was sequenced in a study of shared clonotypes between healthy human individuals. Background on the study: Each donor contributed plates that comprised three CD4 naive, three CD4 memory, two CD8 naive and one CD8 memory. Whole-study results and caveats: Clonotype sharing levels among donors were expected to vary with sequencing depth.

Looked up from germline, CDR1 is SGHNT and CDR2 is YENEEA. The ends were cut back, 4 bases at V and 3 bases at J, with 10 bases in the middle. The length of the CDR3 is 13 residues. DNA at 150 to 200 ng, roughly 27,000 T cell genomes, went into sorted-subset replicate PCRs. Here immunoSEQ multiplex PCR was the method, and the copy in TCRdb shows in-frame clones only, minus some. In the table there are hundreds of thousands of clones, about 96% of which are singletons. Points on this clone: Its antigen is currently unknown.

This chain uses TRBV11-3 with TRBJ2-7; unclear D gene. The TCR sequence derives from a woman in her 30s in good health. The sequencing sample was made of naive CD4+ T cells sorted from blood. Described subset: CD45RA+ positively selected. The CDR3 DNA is TGTGCCAGCAGCTCTGGGCCCAACTACGAGCAGTACTTC. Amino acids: CASSSGPNYEQYF.